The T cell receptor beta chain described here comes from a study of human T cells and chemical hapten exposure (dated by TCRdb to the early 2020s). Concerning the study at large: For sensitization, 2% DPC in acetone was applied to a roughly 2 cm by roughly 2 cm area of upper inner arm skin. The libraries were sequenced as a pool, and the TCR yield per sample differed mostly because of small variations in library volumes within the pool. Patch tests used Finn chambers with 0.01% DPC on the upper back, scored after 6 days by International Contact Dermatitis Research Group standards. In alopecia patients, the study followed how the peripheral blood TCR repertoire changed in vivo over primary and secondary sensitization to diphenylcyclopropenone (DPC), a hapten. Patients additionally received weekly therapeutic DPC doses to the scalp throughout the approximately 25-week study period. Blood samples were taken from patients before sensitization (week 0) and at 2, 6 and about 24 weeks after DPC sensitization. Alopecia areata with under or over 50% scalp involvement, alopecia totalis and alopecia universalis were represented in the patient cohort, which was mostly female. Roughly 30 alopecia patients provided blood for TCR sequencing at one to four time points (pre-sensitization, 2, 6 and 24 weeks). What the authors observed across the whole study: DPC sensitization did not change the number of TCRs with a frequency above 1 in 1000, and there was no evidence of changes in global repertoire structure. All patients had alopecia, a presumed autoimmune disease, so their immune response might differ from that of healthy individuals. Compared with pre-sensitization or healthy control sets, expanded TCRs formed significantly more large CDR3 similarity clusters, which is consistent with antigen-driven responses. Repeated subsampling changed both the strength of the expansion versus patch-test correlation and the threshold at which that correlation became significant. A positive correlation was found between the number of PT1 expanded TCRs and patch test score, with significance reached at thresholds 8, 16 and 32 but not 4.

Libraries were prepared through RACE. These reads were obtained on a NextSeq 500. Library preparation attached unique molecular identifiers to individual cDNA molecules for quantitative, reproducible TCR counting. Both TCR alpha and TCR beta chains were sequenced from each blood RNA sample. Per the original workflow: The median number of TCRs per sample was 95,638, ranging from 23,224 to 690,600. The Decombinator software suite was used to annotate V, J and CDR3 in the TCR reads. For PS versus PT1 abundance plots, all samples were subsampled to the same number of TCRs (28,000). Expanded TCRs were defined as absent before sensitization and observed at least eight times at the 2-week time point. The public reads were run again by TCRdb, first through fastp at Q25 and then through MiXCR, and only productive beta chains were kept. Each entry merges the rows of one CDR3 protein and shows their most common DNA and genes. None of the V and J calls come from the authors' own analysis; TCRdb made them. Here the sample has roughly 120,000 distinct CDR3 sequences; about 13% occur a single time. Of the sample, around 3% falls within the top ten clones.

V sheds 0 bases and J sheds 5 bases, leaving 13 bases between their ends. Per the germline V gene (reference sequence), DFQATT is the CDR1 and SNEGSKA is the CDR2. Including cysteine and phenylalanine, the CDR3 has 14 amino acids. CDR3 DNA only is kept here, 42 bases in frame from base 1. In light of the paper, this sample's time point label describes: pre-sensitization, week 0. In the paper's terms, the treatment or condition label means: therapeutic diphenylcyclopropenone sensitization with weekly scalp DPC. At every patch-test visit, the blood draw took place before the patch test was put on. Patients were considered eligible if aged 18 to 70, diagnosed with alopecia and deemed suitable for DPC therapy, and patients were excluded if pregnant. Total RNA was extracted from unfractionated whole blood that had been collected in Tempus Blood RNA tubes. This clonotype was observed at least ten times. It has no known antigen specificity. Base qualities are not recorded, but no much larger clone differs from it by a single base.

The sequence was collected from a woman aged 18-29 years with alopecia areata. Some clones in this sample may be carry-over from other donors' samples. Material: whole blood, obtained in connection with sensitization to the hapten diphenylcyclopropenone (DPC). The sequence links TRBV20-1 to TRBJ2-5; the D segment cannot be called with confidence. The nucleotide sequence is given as TGCAGTGCTAGAGATCCGAGCTCCGTGGAGACCCAGTACTTC. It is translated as CSARDPSSVETQYF.